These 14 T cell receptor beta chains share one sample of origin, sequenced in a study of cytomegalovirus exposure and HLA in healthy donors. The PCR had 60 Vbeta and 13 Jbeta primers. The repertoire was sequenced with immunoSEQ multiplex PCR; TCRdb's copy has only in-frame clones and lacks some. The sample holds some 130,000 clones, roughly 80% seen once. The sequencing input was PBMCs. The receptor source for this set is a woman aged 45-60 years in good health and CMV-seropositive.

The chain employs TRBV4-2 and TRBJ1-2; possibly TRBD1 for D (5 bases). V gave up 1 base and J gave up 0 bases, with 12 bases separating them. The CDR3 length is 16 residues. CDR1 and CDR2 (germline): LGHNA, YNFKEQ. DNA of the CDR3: TGTGCCAGCAGCCAAGGAGACAGACTTGCTAACTATGGCTACACCTTC. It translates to CASSQGDRLANYGYTF.

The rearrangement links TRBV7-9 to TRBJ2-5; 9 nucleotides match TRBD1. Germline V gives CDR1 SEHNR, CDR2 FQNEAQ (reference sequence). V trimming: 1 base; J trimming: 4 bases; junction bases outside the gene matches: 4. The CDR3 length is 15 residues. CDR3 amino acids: CASSLETGGVETQYF. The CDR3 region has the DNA TGTGCCAGCAGCTTAGAAACAGGGGGCGTAGAGACCCAGTACTTC.

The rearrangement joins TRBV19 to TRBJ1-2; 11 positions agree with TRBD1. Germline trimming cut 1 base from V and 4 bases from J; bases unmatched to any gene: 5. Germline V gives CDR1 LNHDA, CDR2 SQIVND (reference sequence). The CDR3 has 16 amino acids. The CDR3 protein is CASSIARTGGGYGYTF. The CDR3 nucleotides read TGTGCCAGTAGTATAGCCCGGACAGGGGGCGGCTATGGCTACACCTTC.

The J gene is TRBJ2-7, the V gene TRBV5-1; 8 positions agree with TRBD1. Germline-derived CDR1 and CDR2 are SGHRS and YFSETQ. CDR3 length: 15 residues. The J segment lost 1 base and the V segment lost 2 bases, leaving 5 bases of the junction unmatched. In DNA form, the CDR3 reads TGCGCCAGCAGCTTTGGGGGGACAGGATCCTACGAGCAGTACTTC. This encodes CASSFGGTGSYEQYF. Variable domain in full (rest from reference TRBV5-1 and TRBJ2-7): KAGVTQTPRYLIKTRGQQVTLSCSPISGHRSVSWYQQTPGQGLQFLFEYFSETQRNKGNFPGRFSGRQFSNSRSEMNVSTLELGDSALYLCASSFGGTGSYEQYFGPGTRLTVT.

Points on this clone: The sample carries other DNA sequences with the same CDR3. The CDR3 region has the DNA TGTGCCAGCAGTTATTCCGGGTCGGGCAATCAGCCCCAGCATTTT. Translating gives CASSYSGSGNQPQHF. J is TRBJ1-5 and V is TRBV28, with no clear D. V lost 4 bases, J lost 2 bases, and 12 bases lay in between. This CDR3 is built from 15 residues. Germline values: CDR1 MDHEN, CDR2 SYDVKM.

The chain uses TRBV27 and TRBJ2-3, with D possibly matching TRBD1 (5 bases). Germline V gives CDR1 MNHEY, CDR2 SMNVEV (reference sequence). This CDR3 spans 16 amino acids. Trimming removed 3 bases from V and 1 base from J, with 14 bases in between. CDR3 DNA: TGTGCCAGCAGTTTCACCCTCGGACAAGGCACAGATACGCAGTATTTT. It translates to CASSFTLGQGTDTQYF.

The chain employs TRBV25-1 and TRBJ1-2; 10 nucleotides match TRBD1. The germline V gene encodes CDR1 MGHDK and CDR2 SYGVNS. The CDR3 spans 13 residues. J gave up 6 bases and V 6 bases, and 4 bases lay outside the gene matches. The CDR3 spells CASSVGTGDGYTF. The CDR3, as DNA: TGTGCCAGCAGCGTGGGGACAGGGGATGGCTACACCTTC.

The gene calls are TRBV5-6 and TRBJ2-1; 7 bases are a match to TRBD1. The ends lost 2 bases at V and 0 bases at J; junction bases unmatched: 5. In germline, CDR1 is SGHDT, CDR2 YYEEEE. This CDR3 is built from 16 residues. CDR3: CASSFRRDSSYNEQFF. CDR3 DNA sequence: TGTGCCAGCAGCTTTCGCCGGGACAGCTCCTACAATGAGCAGTTCTTC. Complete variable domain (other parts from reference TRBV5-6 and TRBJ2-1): DAGVTQSPTHLIKTRGQQVTLRCSPKSGHDTVSWYQQALGQGPQFIFQYYEEEERQRGNFPDRFSGHQFPNYSSELNVNALLLGDSALYLCASSFRRDSSYNEQFFGPGTRLTVL.

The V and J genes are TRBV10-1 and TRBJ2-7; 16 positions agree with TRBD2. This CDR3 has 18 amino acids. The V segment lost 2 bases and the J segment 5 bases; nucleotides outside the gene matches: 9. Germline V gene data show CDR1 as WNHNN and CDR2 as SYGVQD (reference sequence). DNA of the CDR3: TGCGCCAGCAGTGAGGGGACTAGCGGGGGGGCCGGGGACCACGAGCAGTACTTC. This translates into CASSEGTSGGAGDHEQYF.

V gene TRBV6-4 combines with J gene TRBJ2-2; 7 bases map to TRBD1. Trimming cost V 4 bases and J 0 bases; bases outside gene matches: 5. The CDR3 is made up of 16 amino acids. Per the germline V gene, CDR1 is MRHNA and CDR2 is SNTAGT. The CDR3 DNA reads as TGTGCCAGCAGTGTGGAGACAGGGCCGAACACCGGGGAGCTGTTTTTT. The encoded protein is CASSVETGPNTGELFF.

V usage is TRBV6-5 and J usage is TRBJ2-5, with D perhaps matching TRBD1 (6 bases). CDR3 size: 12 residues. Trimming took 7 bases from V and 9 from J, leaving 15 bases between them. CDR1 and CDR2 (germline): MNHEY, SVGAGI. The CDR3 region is CASKQGPGAQYF. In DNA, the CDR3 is TGTGCCAGCAAACAGGGCCCAGGGGCCCAGTACTTC.

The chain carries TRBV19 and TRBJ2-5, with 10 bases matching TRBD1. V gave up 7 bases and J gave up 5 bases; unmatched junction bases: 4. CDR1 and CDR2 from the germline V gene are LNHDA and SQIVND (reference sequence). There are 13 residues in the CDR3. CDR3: CASMGDRGETQYF. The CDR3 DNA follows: TGTGCCAGTATGGGGGACAGGGGTGAGACCCAGTACTTC.

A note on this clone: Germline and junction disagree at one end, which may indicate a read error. Written as DNA, the CDR3 is TGTTCCAGCAGCGACTCACAGTCGGGACAGGCCGGAAACACCATATATTTT. Its protein is CSSSDSQSGQAGNTIYF. This sequence joins TRBV7-9 and TRBJ1-3; 8 bases map to TRBD1. The CDR3 loop spans 17 amino acids. Germline CDR1 and CDR2: SEHNR and FQNEAQ (reference sequence).

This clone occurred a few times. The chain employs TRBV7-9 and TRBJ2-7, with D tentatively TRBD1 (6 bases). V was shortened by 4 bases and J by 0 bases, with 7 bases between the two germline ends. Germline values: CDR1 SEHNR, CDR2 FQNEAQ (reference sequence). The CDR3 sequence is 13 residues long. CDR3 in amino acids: CASSSQGSYEQYF. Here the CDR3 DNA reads TGTGCCAGCAGCTCACAGGGCTCCTACGAGCAGTACTTC.